This T cell receptor (beta chain) was observed in a study of shared clonotypes between healthy human individuals. It was into CD45RA+ naive and CD45RA-negative memory subsets that the CD4+ cells were split. General study points: Memory subsets had estimated richness that was generally smaller than that of naive subsets. Genetic and exposure-history diversity was limited by the small donor number.

Deep-level assay runs were performed. Repertoires were generated with immunoSEQ multiplex PCR, while TCRdb's copy carries only in-frame clones and drops some. The table records 2,500,000 or so clones, 90% to 95% of them present only once. Notes on this clone: The antigen remains unidentified.

The origin of this receptor is a man aged 18 to 30 in good health. Some clones in this sample may be carry-over from other donors' samples. Sequencing was performed on naive CD4+ T cells from PBMCs. Noted subset: CD45RA+ positively selected.

The CDR3, as DNA: TGTGCCAGCAGCCAGGAAGCAACCATGAACACTGAAGCTTTCTTT. Its protein product is CASSQEATMNTEAFF. This rearrangement joins TRBV7-2 to TRBJ1-1, with D unresolved. Germline CDR1 and CDR2: SGHTA and FQGNSA. The CDR3 extends over 15 amino acids. Trimming took 5 bases from V and 0 from J, leaving 13 bases between them.